These 8 T cell receptor beta chains came from one sample sequenced in a study of regulatory T cells in long-lasting Graves disease. Documented time point: persistent/refractory GD, antithyroid drugs over 5 years with positive TRAb. PBMC-derived RNA was used for the TCR library. Relying on iRepertoire HTBI primers and Arm-PCR of CDR3 regions, the team built TCR beta libraries. TCRdb independently ran MiXCR on the multiplex PCR reads; one entry per CDR3 protein. The table records roughly 400,000 distinct CDR3 sequences, roughly a fifth of them present only once. This material consisted of peripheral blood mononuclear cells (PBMCs), taken when the disease was refractory, from a patient treated with antithyroid drugs. These receptors originate from a female donor with Graves disease.

This clonotype has only a few counts. The rearrangement uses TRBV20-1 and TRBJ1-5; D is uncertain. The germline gives CDR1 DFQATT, CDR2 SNEGSKA (reference sequence). Trimming cost V 3 bases and J 7 bases, with 13 bases left between them. The length of the CDR3 is 13 residues. The CDR3 region is CSASRRADQPQHF. The CDR3 DNA sequence: TGCAGTGCTAGCCGCCGCGCGGACCAGCCCCAGCATTTT.

This clonotype was counted ten times or more. The chain recombines TRBV7-8 with TRBJ1-5, with D unclear. The CDR3 has 14 residues. Germline CDR1 SGHVS, CDR2 FQNEAQ. Trimming cost V 5 bases and J 2 bases, with 10 bases left between them. Written as DNA, the CDR3 is TGTGCCAGCAGCCGGTCGGATCGCAATCAGCCCCAGCATTTT. It specifies CASSRSDRNQPQHF.

V is TRBV5-1 and J is TRBJ1-1; the D is unclear. V was clipped by 0 bases and J by 3 bases, with 6 bases between them. Per germline, CDR1 SGHRS and CDR2 YFSETQ. This CDR3 region has 13 residues. CDR3 sequence: CASSLVTDTEAFF. CDR3 DNA: TGCGCCAGCAGCTTGGTTACTGACACTGAAGCTTTCTTT.

As to this clonotype: The germline gene is not matched at one end of the junction; a read error may be the cause. This rearrangement joins TRBV29-1 to TRBJ1-1; TRBD1 is a possible D gene (6 bases). CDR3 length: 12 amino acids. Germline CDR1 reads SQVTM; CDR2 reads ANQGSEA. Here the CDR3 DNA reads TGCAGCGTTCGCCCAGGGGACACTGTAGCTTTCTTT. This codes for CSVRPGDTVAFF.

The V call is TRBV3-1, the J call TRBJ2-2, with TRBD1 identical over 7 bases. Trimming took 4 bases from V and 0 from J; bases not matched to a gene: 5. This CDR3 has 16 amino acids. Looked up from germline, CDR1 is LGHDT and CDR2 is YNNKEL (reference sequence). The CDR3 reads CASSPRGQSNTGELFF. The CDR3 DNA reads as TGTGCCAGCAGCCCCCGGGGACAGTCGAACACCGGGGAGCTGTTTTTT.

This clonotype was counted a few times. The chain links TRBV29-1 to TRBJ1-2; TRBD1 is a possible D gene (6 bases). The CDR3 spans 15 residues. Trimming took 0 bases from V and 4 from J, leaving 15 bases between them. The germline V gene has CDR1 SQVTM and CDR2 ANQGSEA. The CDR3 bases are TGCAGCGTTGAAGATAGAACAGGGACCCTCTATGGCTACACCTTC. Its protein product is CSVEDRTGTLYGYTF.

This chain links TRBV9 with TRBJ2-2, with TRBD1 identical over 9 bases. This CDR3 has 15 amino acids. CDR1 SGDLS and CDR2 YYNGEE come from the germline V gene. V was pared by 4 bases and J by 5 bases, with 6 bases of the junction left unmatched. The CDR3 loop reads CASSPRTGETGELFF. Written as DNA, the CDR3 is TGTGCCAGCAGCCCGAGGACAGGGGAGACCGGGGAGCTGTTTTTT.

This clonotype was seen repeatedly, ten times or more. The chain combines TRBV9 with TRBJ2-5; TRBD2 agrees at 8 bases. The V segment lost 3 bases and the J segment 5 bases; nucleotides outside the gene matches: 6. The CDR3 spans 14 residues. CDR1 and CDR2 (germline): SGDLS, YYNGEE. CDR3 sequence (DNA): TGTGCCAGCAGCGCTCGAGCGGGAGTGGAGACCCAGTACTTC. Protein sequence: CASSARAGVETQYF.